Listed below are T cell receptor beta chains from one sample, sequenced in a study of T cell responses to AZD1222 COVID-19 vaccine. TCRdb keeps only in-frame clones here, not all; method: immunoSEQ multiplex PCR. The table lists 90,000 to 100,000 clones, around nine tenths of them singletons. The sample consisted of peripheral blood, taken on day 0 of AZD1222 vaccination. The receptors shown here come from an adult in good health. Both conserved end residues are part of each CDR3. The order of the fields is CDR3 protein, CDR3 DNA, D gene, V gene, J gene, CDR3 length, clone size. D genes are given only for firm matches. Not all rows give a size; the values are once, few, many and, for expanded clones, a class.

CDR3 protein: CASSLIPQGLAGGRETQYF
CDR3 DNA: TGTGCCAGCAGTTTGATCCCACAAGGACTAGCGGGAGGGCGGGAGACCCAGTACTTC
D gene: TRBD2
V gene: TRBV28
J gene: TRBJ2-5
CDR3 length: 19
clone size: .

CDR3 protein: CASSLYEQYF
CDR3 DNA: TGTGCCAGCAGTCTCTACGAGCAGTACTTC
D gene: .
V gene: TRBV25-1
J gene: TRBJ2-7
CDR3 length: 10
clone size: .

CDR3 protein: CASRHRGSSTGELFF
CDR3 DNA: TGTGCCAGCAGGCACAGGGGGTCGAGCACCGGGGAGCTGTTTTTT
D gene: TRBD1
V gene: TRBV27
J gene: TRBJ2-2
CDR3 length: 15
clone size: .

CDR3 protein: CASRHAEGYTF
CDR3 DNA: TGTGCCAGCAGGCACGCTGAGGGCTACACCTTC
D gene: .
V gene: TRBV6-5
J gene: TRBJ1-2
CDR3 length: 11
clone size: .

CDR3 protein: CASSDRGSYEQYF
CDR3 DNA: TGTGCCAGCAGTGACCGGGGAAGCTACGAGCAGTACTTC
D gene: .
V gene: TRBV2
J gene: TRBJ2-7
CDR3 length: 13
clone size: .

CDR3 protein: CASSRTGSSLETQYF
CDR3 DNA: TGTGCCAGCTCACGAACCGGGTCTTCTTTAGAGACCCAGTACTTC
D gene: .
V gene: TRBV18
J gene: TRBJ2-5
CDR3 length: 15
clone size: .

CDR3 protein: CASSLTGSQPQHF
CDR3 DNA: TGTGCCAGCAGCTTAACAGGGTCTCAGCCCCAGCATTTT
D gene: .
V gene: TRBV7-9
J gene: TRBJ1-5
CDR3 length: 13
clone size: .

CDR3 protein: CASEQGVAGELFF
CDR3 DNA: TGTGCCAGCGAACAGGGGGTGGCCGGGGAGCTGTTTTTT
D gene: TRBD1
V gene: TRBV6-5
J gene: TRBJ2-2
CDR3 length: 13
clone size: few

CDR3 protein: CASSIDRYRVFLSGNTIYF
CDR3 DNA: TGTGCCAGTAGTATAGACCGGTACAGGGTCTTCCTCTCTGGAAACACCATATATTTT
D gene: .
V gene: TRBV19
J gene: TRBJ1-3
CDR3 length: 19
clone size: .

CDR3 protein: CASSQKAASGVDTQYF
CDR3 DNA: TGTGCCAGCAGCCAAAAGGCGGCTAGCGGAGTTGATACGCAGTATTTT
D gene: TRBD2
V gene: TRBV4-2
J gene: TRBJ2-3
CDR3 length: 16
clone size: .

CDR3 protein: CASSNTEAGGHSYEQYF
CDR3 DNA: TGTGCCAGCAGCAATACTGAAGCGGGAGGCCACTCCTACGAGCAGTACTTC
D gene: TRBD2
V gene: TRBV13
J gene: TRBJ2-7
CDR3 length: 17
clone size: .

CDR3 protein: CASRSSGSGTDYGYTF
CDR3 DNA: TGTGCCAGCAGATCAAGTGGATCCGGGACAGACTATGGCTACACCTTC
D gene: TRBD1
V gene: TRBV28
J gene: TRBJ1-2
CDR3 length: 16
clone size: few

CDR3 protein: CASSSRPGTRNQPQHF
CDR3 DNA: TGTGCCAGCAGTTCTCGTCCAGGGACGCGCAATCAGCCCCAGCATTTT
D gene: .
V gene: TRBV6-5
J gene: TRBJ1-5
CDR3 length: 16
clone size: .

CDR3 protein: CASSFWGIDYEQYF
CDR3 DNA: TGTGCCAGCAGCTTCTGGGGGATCGATTACGAGCAGTACTTC
D gene: .
V gene: TRBV7-9
J gene: TRBJ2-7
CDR3 length: 14
clone size: .

CDR3 protein: CASSLGESSYNEQFF
CDR3 DNA: TGCGCCAGCAGCTTGGGAGAGAGCTCCTACAATGAGCAGTTCTTC
D gene: .
V gene: TRBV5-1
J gene: TRBJ2-1
CDR3 length: 15
clone size: .

CDR3 protein: CASTQISRDRGNEQFF
CDR3 DNA: TGTGCCAGCACCCAAATTTCCCGGGACAGGGGTAATGAGCAGTTCTTC
D gene: TRBD1
V gene: TRBV27
J gene: TRBJ2-1
CDR3 length: 16
clone size: .

CDR3 protein: CASSSTSGRLNEQFF
CDR3 DNA: TGTGCCAGCAGCTCGACTAGCGGGAGATTAAATGAGCAGTTCTTC
D gene: TRBD2
V gene: TRBV3-1/TRBV3-2
J gene: TRBJ2-1
CDR3 length: 15
clone size: .

CDR3 protein: CASDRSYEQYF
CDR3 DNA: TGTGCCTCGGACAGATCCTACGAGCAGTACTTC
D gene: .
V gene: TRBV30
J gene: TRBJ2-7
CDR3 length: 11
clone size: once

CDR3 protein: CASSTGLTTRKLSGNTIYF
CDR3 DNA: TGTGCCAGTAGTACGGGTTTGACAACACGAAAACTCTCTGGAAACACCATATATTTT
D gene: .
V gene: TRBV19
J gene: TRBJ1-3
CDR3 length: 19
clone size: .

CDR3 protein: CASSFRQLSYNSPLHF
CDR3 DNA: TGTGCCAGCAGTTTCCGACAGTTGAGCTATAATTCACCCCTCCACTTT
D gene: .
V gene: TRBV27
J gene: TRBJ1-6
CDR3 length: 16
clone size: .

CDR3 protein: CAWSVLFEQYF
CDR3 DNA: TGTGCCTGGAGTGTACTTTTCGAGCAGTACTTC
D gene: .
V gene: TRBV30
J gene: TRBJ2-7
CDR3 length: 11
clone size: .

CDR3 protein: CASSITSNGELFF
CDR3 DNA: TGTGCCAGCAGCATAACTAGCAACGGGGAGCTGTTTTTT
D gene: .
V gene: TRBV7-2
J gene: TRBJ2-2
CDR3 length: 13
clone size: .

CDR3 protein: CASSVGAGHTDTQYF
CDR3 DNA: TGTGCCAGCAGCGTAGGTGCGGGTCACACAGATACGCAGTATTTT
D gene: .
V gene: TRBV9
J gene: TRBJ2-3
CDR3 length: 15
clone size: .

CDR3 protein: CASSSLEFQNTEAFF
CDR3 DNA: TGTGCCAGCAGTTCTCTGGAGTTCCAGAACACTGAAGCTTTCTTT
D gene: .
V gene: TRBV27
J gene: TRBJ1-1
CDR3 length: 15
clone size: .

CDR3 protein: CASSIVDPNSPLHF
CDR3 DNA: TGTGCCAGTAGTATCGTGGACCCAAATTCACCCCTCCACTTT
D gene: .
V gene: TRBV19
J gene: TRBJ1-6
CDR3 length: 14
clone size: .

CDR3 protein: CAISNRGGDTEAFF
CDR3 DNA: TGTGCCATCAGTAACAGGGGTGGAGACACTGAAGCTTTCTTT
D gene: TRBD1
V gene: TRBV10-3
J gene: TRBJ1-1
CDR3 length: 14
clone size: .

CDR3 protein: CSVGGLAGGTIYEQYF
CDR3 DNA: TGCAGCGTTGGGGGACTAGCGGGAGGGACAATCTACGAGCAGTACTTC
D gene: TRBD2
V gene: TRBV29-1
J gene: TRBJ2-7
CDR3 length: 16
clone size: .

CDR3 protein: CAISEVVGGRAIEQFF
CDR3 DNA: TGTGCCATCAGTGAGGTAGTAGGCGGGAGGGCCATTGAGCAGTTCTTC
D gene: TRBD2
V gene: TRBV10-3
J gene: TRBJ2-1
CDR3 length: 16
clone size: .